The next 20 T cell receptor beta chains were all read from a single sample in a study of T cell repertoires in cytomegalovirus infection. Their cognate antigens are unknown. TCRdb reanalysed the reads using MiXCR and keeps one entry per CDR3 protein. The sample contains 700,000 to 850,000 distinct CDR3 sequences, over 25% of which appear only once. Sequencing used cultured CD8+ T cells from PBMCs, obtained from culture after CMV antigen stimulation. The receptor set was obtained from a human donor in good health (CMV status not recorded). Some clones in this sample may be carry-over from other donors' samples.

This clonotype was counted ten times or more. The chain has TRBV7-9 and TRBJ1-2, with 7 bases lining up with TRBD1. Germline V gene sequence: CDR1 SEHNR, CDR2 FQNEAQ (reference sequence). V lost 1 base, J lost 4 bases, and 6 bases stayed unmatched. The CDR3 sequence is 15 residues long. The CDR3 region is CASSLVGGEAYGYTF. In DNA form, the CDR3 reads TGTGCCAGCAGCTTAGTAGGGGGCGAGGCCTATGGCTACACCTTC.

The gene calls are TRBV7-8 and TRBJ1-6; tentative D call: TRBD1 (6 bases). Germline CDR1 is SGHVS and CDR2 is FQNEAQ. The V and J ends lost 5 bases and 7 bases respectively, with 12 bases between them. The CDR3 contains 14 residues. The CDR3 nucleotides are TGTGCCAGCAGCCCGAGGACAGTCAATTCACCCCTCCACTTT. Translated, it gives CASSPRTVNSPLHF.

This clonotype appeared once. The V gene is TRBV27, the J gene TRBJ2-7; TRBD1 matches at 10 bases. This CDR3 comprises 18 residues. Germline assignment: CDR1 MNHEY and CDR2 SMNVEV (reference sequence). V shed 3 bases, J shed 0 bases, and the junction held 11 bases outside the gene matches. DNA for the CDR3: TGTGCCAGCAGTTTCTCGGGACAGGGGAGCATCAACTCCTACGAGCAGTACTTC. It translates to CASSFSGQGSINSYEQYF.

The chain is built from TRBV6-2 or TRBV6-3 and TRBJ2-1, with TRBD2 identical over 9 bases. The CDR3 covers 15 residues. The ends lost 2 bases at V and 9 bases at J; junction bases unmatched: 8. Germline-derived CDR1 and CDR2 are MNHEY and SVGEGT. In DNA, the CDR3 is TGTGCCAGCAGTTACACAGCGGGGGGCTTTGGTGAGCAGTTCTTC. Translation: CASSYTAGGFGEQFF.

As DNA, the CDR3 is TGTGCCAGCAGCGGCAGGGGGGCGAACACCGGGGAGCTGTTTTTT. This codes for CASSGRGANTGELFF. The chain joins TRBV7-4 to TRBJ2-2; maybe TRBD1 (7 bases). The CDR3 contains 15 residues. Trimming left V 5 bases short and J 0 bases short, with 10 bases between. The germline CDR1 and CDR2 sequences are SGHVT and SQSDAQ.

V gene TRBV6-1 combines with J gene TRBJ1-1; no definite D call. The CDR3 runs to 13 residues. Germline V gene sequence: CDR1 MNHNS, CDR2 SASEGT. Between the trimmed V and J ends, which lost 7 bases and 1 base, there was a span of 10 bases. CDR3 residues: CASIPQENTEAFF. CDR3 nucleotide sequence: TGTGCCAGCATACCCCAGGAGAACACTGAAGCTTTCTTT.

The CDR3 loop is CATSRAYRQGFNIQYF. The CDR3 DNA reads TGTGCCACCAGCAGAGCTTATCGGCAGGGTTTTAACATTCAGTACTTC. This sequence joins TRBV15 and TRBJ2-4, with D possibly being TRBD1 (5 bases). V gave up 1 base and J gave up 7 bases, with 17 bases separating them. The CDR3 consists of 16 residues. CDR1 is LNHNV and CDR2 is YYDKDF in the germline V gene (reference sequence).

This clonotype occurred a few times. The J gene is TRBJ1-4, the V gene TRBV3-1, with TRBD1 as a possible D gene (5 bases). CDR1 LGHDT and CDR2 YNNKEL come from the germline V gene (reference sequence). The CDR3 totals 18 residues. V lost 0 bases to trimming and J lost 3 bases, with 17 bases between them. This CDR3 is CASSQDFARGPANEKLFF. The CDR3 DNA reads TGTGCCAGCAGCCAAGATTTCGCACGGGGACCGGCTAATGAAAAACTGTTTTTT.

J is TRBJ1-2 and V is TRBV6-2 or TRBV6-3; weak D call: TRBD1 (5 bases). Germline CDR1 is MNHEY and CDR2 is SVGEGT. V lost 2 bases to trimming and J lost 8 bases, with 15 bases between them. The length of the CDR3 is 14 residues. The CDR3 DNA reads TGTGCCAGCAGTTACGGGGCCGACCCGGTCGGCTACACCTTC. Its translation: CASSYGADPVGYTF.

The chain recombines TRBV29-1 with TRBJ2-1, with 9 bases matching TRBD2. Germline CDR1 is SQVTM and CDR2 is ANQGSEA. Trimming removed 6 bases from V and 0 bases from J; junction bases left unmatched: 9. The CDR3 consists of 16 residues. The CDR3 here is CSVMGLASSSYNEQFF. The CDR3 nucleotides are TGCAGCGTGATGGGACTAGCCTCCAGCTCCTACAATGAGCAGTTCTTC.

V is TRBV27 and J is TRBJ1-2; D ambiguous. This CDR3 has 14 residues. Germline assignment: CDR1 MNHEY and CDR2 SMNVEV (reference sequence). V was trimmed by 4 bases and J by 4 bases, leaving 13 bases between them. In DNA, the CDR3 is TGTGCCAGCAGTTACTTAGGCAGCCCCTATGGCTACACCTTC. This translates into CASSYLGSPYGYTF.

This sequence joins TRBV27 and TRBJ2-5; 7 bases align to TRBD2. The CDR3 has 17 residues. Germline CDR1 is MNHEY and CDR2 is SMNVEV (reference sequence). The V gene end was trimmed by 1 base and the J gene end by 4 bases; junction bases not matched to a gene: 12. CDR3 DNA sequence: TGTGCCAGCAGTTTATGGCCACGACGGACGGGGGGAGAGACCCAGTACTTC. Encoded protein: CASSLWPRRTGGETQYF.

The CDR3 region is CASRMAERTIQETQYF. CDR3 DNA sequence: TGTGCCAGCAGGATGGCCGAAAGGACCATACAAGAGACCCAGTACTTC. This sequence joins TRBV7-8 and TRBJ2-5; D remains unclear. Germline V CDR1 and CDR2: SGHVS, FQNEAQ. This CDR3 is 16 amino acids long. The V gene lost 6 bases and the J gene lost 2 bases, with 19 bases spanning the gap.

This clonotype was observed a few times. V is TRBV7-6 and J is TRBJ2-1; no clear D. CDR1 and CDR2 (germline): SGHVS, FNYEAQ. The CDR3 contains 13 residues. Between the trimmed V and J ends, which lost 5 bases and 6 bases, there was a span of 11 bases. Here the CDR3 reads CASSAGWGNEQFF. The CDR3 nucleotides read TGTGCCAGCAGCGCTGGGTGGGGCAATGAGCAGTTCTTC.

The V call is TRBV7-9, the J call TRBJ2-4; TRBD1 agrees at 7 bases. The CDR3 length is 14 residues. Germline CDR1 SEHNR, CDR2 FQNEAQ (reference sequence). The V segment lost 5 bases and the J segment 7 bases; nucleotides outside the gene matches: 8. For the CDR3, the DNA is TGTGCCAGCAGCGACCCGACAGGGATGAACATTCAGTACTTC. This sequence encodes CASSDPTGMNIQYF.

The J gene is TRBJ1-1, the V gene TRBV6-1; tentative D call: TRBD1 (6 bases). This CDR3 comprises 17 residues. Per the germline V gene, CDR1 is MNHNS and CDR2 is SASEGT. V dropped 2 bases and J dropped 1 base, with 17 bases sitting between them. Here the CDR3 DNA reads TGTGCCAGCAGTGAAAAACCATGGGACATGGGGAACACTGAAGCTTTCTTT. Translated, it gives CASSEKPWDMGNTEAFF.

J is TRBJ2-1 and V is TRBV19; D gene uncertain. The CDR3 consists of 14 residues. The germline V gene encodes CDR1 LNHDA and CDR2 SQIVND (reference sequence). The ends were cut back, 5 bases at V and 4 bases at J, with 12 bases in the middle. The CDR3 nucleotides read TGTGCCAGTAGTTGGGCTGCTCAGTACAATGAGCAGTTCTTC. Its translation is CASSWAAQYNEQFF.

J is TRBJ2-6 and V is TRBV18, with 9 bases fitting TRBD1. This CDR3 has 13 amino acids. V was clipped by 5 bases and J by 18 bases; unmatched bases: 11. In germline, CDR1 is KGHSH, CDR2 LQKENI. The CDR3 DNA follows: TGTGCCAGCTCAGTGGGGACAGGGCCCCCTCCGACTTTC. Translated, it gives CASSVGTGPPPTF.

This clonotype was observed at least ten times. The chain couples TRBV7-2 to TRBJ2-2, with a possible D match to TRBD1 (5 bases). From germline, CDR1 is SGHTA and CDR2 FQGNSA. The CDR3 is made up of 16 amino acids. V was clipped by 3 bases and J by 3 bases, with 14 bases between them. The CDR3 spells CASSFEKGKDTGELFF. The DNA for the CDR3 is TGTGCCAGCAGCTTTGAAAAGGGGAAAGACACCGGGGAGCTGTTTTTT.

This clonotype was picked up a small number of times. The chain has TRBV12-5 and TRBJ1-1; no clear D. Germline CDR1 and CDR2: LGHNT and FRNRAP. V was clipped by 3 bases and J by 1 base, with 12 bases between them. This CDR3 spans 15 amino acids. CDR3 DNA sequence: TGTGCTAGTGGTTTTTCGGGTGTTAGGAACACTGAAGCTTTCTTT. Translated, it gives CASGFSGVRNTEAFF.